This T cell receptor (beta chain) derives from a study of blood T cell repertoires in COVID-19. The wider study: The United States, Italy and Spain supplied acute and convalescent COVID-19 samples. Sources were T cells, B-cell-depleted T cells, or PBMCs; the material itself was cDNA or gDNA.

Trimming pared 0 bases from V and 3 bases from J, leaving 7 bases between. CDR1 SGDLS and CDR2 YYNGEE come from the germline V gene. This CDR3 contains 14 residues. This clone was observed a single time. Authors' data handling: Amplifying reference gene primers gave estimates of nucleated cell counts. The method was immunoSEQ multiplex PCR; TCRdb's version includes in-frame clones alone and lacks a portion of them. V, J and clone size are taken as reported in that table, and D and trimming were inferred from the DNA itself. Counted here are more than 100,000 clones, over 65% occurring once; the ten biggest clones make up approximately 12%.

This TCR was sampled from a human donor in a cohort sampled during active COVID-19. V gene TRBV9 combines with J gene TRBJ1-5; a weak D match, TRBD1 (5 bases). Sequencing input: peripheral blood. For the CDR3, the DNA is TGTGCCAGCAGCGTAGAAGGGGCCAATCAGCCCCAGCATTTT. Translation: CASSVEGANQPQHF.